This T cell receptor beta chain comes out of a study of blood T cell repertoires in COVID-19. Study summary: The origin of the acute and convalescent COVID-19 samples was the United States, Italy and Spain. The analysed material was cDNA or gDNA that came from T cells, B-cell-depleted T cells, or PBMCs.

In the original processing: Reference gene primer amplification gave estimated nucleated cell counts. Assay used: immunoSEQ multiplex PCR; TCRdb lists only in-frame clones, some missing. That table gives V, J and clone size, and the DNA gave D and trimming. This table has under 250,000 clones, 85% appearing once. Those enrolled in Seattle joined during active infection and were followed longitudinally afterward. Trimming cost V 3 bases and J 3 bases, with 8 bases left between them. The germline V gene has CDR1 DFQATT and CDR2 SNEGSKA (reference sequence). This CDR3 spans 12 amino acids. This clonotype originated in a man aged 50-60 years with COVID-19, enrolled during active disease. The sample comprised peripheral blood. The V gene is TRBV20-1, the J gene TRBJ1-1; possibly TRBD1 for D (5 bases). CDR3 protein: CSASWGDTEAFF. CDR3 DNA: TGCAGTGCTAGTTGGGGGGACACTGAAGCTTTCTTT.